Below are 23 T cell receptor beta chains sequenced from a single sample in a study of blood T cells in healthy people across ages. Then a second PCR, running about 7 to 11 cycles, was carried out with a sample-barcoded 5' primer and a J-beta primer mix. One entry per CDR3 protein results from TCRdb running MiXCR on the 5' RACE reads. The repertoire holds about 1.6 million distinct CDR3 sequences, with roughly 30% as singletons. Sequenced sample: blood. These receptors were taken from a woman under 40 in good health.

This clonotype showed up many times. The chain couples TRBV6-5 to TRBJ1-4, with no clear D. Trimming stripped 2 bases from V and 8 bases from J, with 9 bases between. CDR3 length: 13 amino acids. From germline, CDR1 is MNHEY and CDR2 SVGAGI. CDR3 region: CASSYRVGEKLFF. CDR3 nucleotides: TGTGCCAGCAGTTACAGGGTTGGCGAAAAACTGTTTTTT.

This clonotype was seen only a few times. The V gene is TRBV28, the J gene TRBJ2-3; TRBD1 or TRBD2 may be the D gene (6 bases each). Germline V gives CDR1 MDHEN, CDR2 SYDVKM. Between the trimmed V and J ends, which lost 6 bases and 1 base, there was a span of 14 bases. The CDR3 has 15 residues. CDR3 residues: CASSLTGAGTDTQYF. In DNA form, the CDR3 reads TGTGCCAGCAGCTTAACGGGGGCTGGCACAGATACGCAGTATTTT.

V usage is TRBV7-8 and J usage is TRBJ1-1, with D maybe TRBD1 (5 bases). The germline V gene has CDR1 SGHVS and CDR2 FQNEAQ. The CDR3 loop spans 16 amino acids. V dropped 1 base and J dropped 3 bases, with 15 bases sitting between them. CDR3 bases: TGTGCCAGCAGCTTAGATTGGGTAGGGGCCGACACTGAAGCTTTCTTT. Translation: CASSLDWVGADTEAFF.

The V call is TRBV27, the J call TRBJ2-3; D might be TRBD2 (5 bases). V dropped 5 bases and J dropped 0 bases, with 15 bases sitting between them. This CDR3 contains 16 residues. From germline, CDR1 is MNHEY and CDR2 SMNVEV (reference sequence). The CDR3 nucleotides are TGTGCCAGCAGTGACTATCTAGCTACTAGCACAGATACGCAGTATTTT. This encodes CASSDYLATSTDTQYF.

V usage is TRBV6-5 and J usage is TRBJ1-6; D is ambiguous. V lost 6 bases to trimming and J lost 10 bases, with 19 bases between them. This CDR3 is 15 amino acids long. The germline CDR1 and CDR2 sequences are MNHEY and SVGAGI. The CDR3 DNA sequence: TGTGCCAGCAGCTTGGACGCCGGCACCGGATCACCCCTCCACTTT. It is translated as CASSLDAGTGSPLHF.

This clonotype was counted only a few times. The V and J genes are TRBV4-1 and TRBJ1-1, with unresolved D. Trimming stripped 4 bases from V and 10 bases from J, with 25 bases between. The length of the CDR3 is 16 residues. Germline CDR1 MGHRA, CDR2 YSYEKL. Here the CDR3 DNA reads TGCGCCAGCAGCCCGATAGGGAGGGAGAAGAACACCGGAGCTTTCTTT. Residues: CASSPIGREKNTGAFF.

J is TRBJ1-5 and V is TRBV6-1, with D hard to call. CDR3 length: 14 amino acids. V was trimmed by 2 bases and J by 7 bases, leaving 12 bases between them. CDR1 and CDR2 from the germline V gene are MNHNS and SASEGT. The CDR3 reads CASSESALGQPQHF. The CDR3, as DNA: TGTGCCAGCAGTGAATCGGCCTTGGGACAGCCCCAGCATTTT.

This clonotype was seen many times. The V and J genes are TRBV29-1 and TRBJ2-1; TRBD2 aligns across 8 bases. Germline CDR1 SQVTM, CDR2 ANQGSEA. V lost 5 bases and J lost 9; bases outside the gene matches: 12. The CDR3 contains 14 residues. CDR3 nucleotide sequence: TGCAGCGTTCTGGCGCGGGGGGCCAACGGTGAGCAGTTCTTC. Its protein product is CSVLARGANGEQFF.

About this clonotype itself: One end of the junction is discordant with germline, which a read error may explain. The CDR3 coding sequence is TGTGCCTGCAGCCGCAACCCAGGGTCGGAAACAGATACGCAGTATTTT. The encoded protein is CACSRNPGSETDTQYF. V usage is TRBV12-3 or TRBV12-4 and J usage is TRBJ2-3; possible D gene TRBD1, 5 bases. CDR3 size: 16 residues.

V gene TRBV28 combines with J gene TRBJ2-5, with TRBD1 matching over 9 bases. The germline gives CDR1 MDHEN, CDR2 SYDVKM. The V segment lost 5 bases and the J segment 4 bases; nucleotides outside the gene matches: 8. The CDR3 sequence is 15 residues long. The CDR3 DNA follows: TGTGCCAGCAGTCAGAGACAGGGGGTCTCAGAGACCCAGTACTTC. Translating gives CASSQRQGVSETQYF.

The rearrangement joins TRBV7-9 to TRBJ2-1; 12 positions match TRBD1. Germline CDR1 is SEHNR and CDR2 is FQNEAQ (reference sequence). CDR3 length equals 15 residues. Germline trimming cut 1 base from V and 9 bases from J; bases unmatched to any gene: 4. CDR3 DNA: TGTGCCAGCAGCTTAGTCGGGACAGGGGGCTTTGAGCAGTTCTTC. Its translation: CASSLVGTGGFEQFF.

This clonotype came up a few times. The genes are TRBV5-6 and TRBJ2-3; D uncertain. Germline CDR1 and CDR2: SGHDT and YYEEEE. This CDR3 contains 13 residues. V gave up 4 bases and J gave up 4 bases, with 10 bases separating them. CDR3 sequence: CASSALSPDTQYF. For the CDR3, the DNA is TGTGCCAGCAGCGCTCTATCCCCAGATACGCAGTATTTT.

This clonotype was found many times. This chain uses TRBV10-3 with TRBJ2-7, with 12 bases fitting TRBD1. From germline, CDR1 is ENHRY and CDR2 SYGVKD. CDR3 length: 16 amino acids. The V and J ends lost 3 bases and 8 bases, in that order; junction bases with no gene match: 11. CDR3 coding DNA: TGTGCCATCAGTGAAGACAGGGGACAGGGGGCTTCTAAGCAGTACTTC. Its translation: CAISEDRGQGASKQYF.

Many counts were recorded for this clonotype. The chain joins TRBV5-5 to TRBJ2-7, with 7 bases lining up with TRBD1. CDR1 is SGHKS and CDR2 is YYEKEE in the germline V gene (reference sequence). With V trimmed by 6 bases and J by 5 bases, 8 bases remained unmatched. The CDR3 has 13 amino acids. The CDR3 region is CASTRQGINEQYF. As DNA, the CDR3 is TGTGCCAGCACCAGACAGGGTATCAACGAGCAGTACTTC.

This clonotype was counted only a few times. This chain uses TRBV14 with TRBJ1-4; D gene unclear. CDR3 length: 12 amino acids. With 1 base removed from V and 7 bases from J, the gap between germline ends came to 4 bases. Per germline, CDR1 SGHDN and CDR2 FVKESK. DNA for the CDR3: TGTGCCAGCAGCCAAGTCACTGAAAAACTGTTTTTT. Protein product: CASSQVTEKLFF.

This clonotype has just a few counts. V usage is TRBV4-1 and J usage is TRBJ2-1; 13 bases match TRBD2. The V gene end was trimmed by 4 bases and the J gene end by 8 bases; junction bases not matched to a gene: 11. The germline V gene encodes CDR1 MGHRA and CDR2 YSYEKL. The CDR3 runs to 17 residues. The CDR3 nucleotides read TGCGCCAGCAGCCTAATCTTACTAGCGGGGGGGCACTATGAGCAGTTCTTC. Its translation: CASSLILLAGGHYEQFF.

This chain uses TRBV20-1 with TRBJ1-1, with D uncertain. CDR1 is DFQATT, CDR2 SNEGSKA, per germline (reference sequence). The CDR3 contains 12 residues. Trimming shortened V by 0 bases and J by 7 bases, and 9 bases separated the two germline ends. The CDR3 DNA sequence: TGCAGTGCTAGAGAACCGGACCTTGAAGCTTTCTTT. It is translated as CSAREPDLEAFF.

The chain joins TRBV11-3 to TRBJ1-2, with a tentative D call TRBD1 (6 bases). CDR3 length: 15 residues. CDR1 and CDR2 from the germline V gene are SGHNT and YENEEA. V was shortened by 8 bases and J by 4 bases, with 20 bases between the two germline ends. CDR3 DNA: TGTGCCAGCTACAAACAGGGTAGGGCTAGCTATGGCTACACCTTC. Translating it yields CASYKQGRASYGYTF.

This clonotype was picked up many times. The chain has TRBV10-3 and TRBJ2-7, with a possible D match to TRBD2 (5 bases). CDR3 length equals 12 residues. V lost 7 bases to trimming and J lost 6 bases, with 13 bases between them. CDR1 and CDR2 (germline): ENHRY, SYGVKD. As DNA, the CDR3 is TGTGCCATCAAGGGTGGGCGGGTCGAGCAGTACTTC. Its translation is CAIKGGRVEQYF.

In this sample, this clonotype turned up a few times. The chain joins TRBV2 to TRBJ1-1; D gene unclear. The V end was cut by 6 bases, the J end by 4 bases, with 9 bases between. Per germline, CDR1 SNHLY and CDR2 FYNNEI. The CDR3 contains 12 residues. In nucleotides, the CDR3 is TGTGCCAGCAGCTCCGGGTTCACTGAAGCTTTCTTT. Protein sequence: CASSSGFTEAFF.

The rearrangement links TRBV10-2 to TRBJ2-1; TRBD2 matches at 7 bases. J gave up 7 bases and V 7 bases, and 10 bases lay outside the gene matches. In germline, CDR1 is WSHSY, CDR2 SAAADI. The CDR3 totals 14 residues. The CDR3 reads CASTGGLEGNEQFF. Written as DNA, the CDR3 is TGCGCCAGCACGGGGGGTTTAGAGGGGAATGAGCAGTTCTTC.

This rearrangement joins TRBV20-1 to TRBJ2-1, with TRBD2 matching over 9 bases. This CDR3 is 17 amino acids long. Per the germline V gene, CDR1 is DFQATT and CDR2 is SNEGSKA (reference sequence). V gave up 0 bases and J gave up 0 bases; unmatched junction bases: 6. DNA for the CDR3: TGCAGTGCTAGAGACAGCGGGGGGCTTAGCTCCTACAATGAGCAGTTCTTC. Protein sequence: CSARDSGGLSSYNEQFF.

This chain connects TRBV27 to TRBJ2-3; 7 bases fit TRBD2. There are 15 residues in the CDR3. Per the germline V gene, CDR1 is MNHEY and CDR2 is SMNVEV (reference sequence). J was trimmed by 1 base and V by 3 bases; bases with no gene match: 4. DNA of the CDR3: TGTGCCAGCAGTTTCGGGAGGTCTGGCACAGATACGCAGTATTTT. Amino acids: CASSFGRSGTDTQYF.